The 30 T cell receptor beta chains below all came from one sample that was sequenced in a study of CD4+ T cells in melanoma. Assay: immunoSEQ multiplex PCR; the TCRdb copy retains only in-frame clones and omits some. The profile shows about 50,000 clones, 89% of them singletons. The sample consisted of peripheral blood. Receptor source: a human donor with melanoma.

CDR3 sequence reads: CATRQGDEQYF. In DNA form, the CDR3 reads TGCGCCACCAGACAGGGCGACGAGCAGTACTTC. The rearrangement joins TRBV5-1 to TRBJ2-7, with 7 bases that match TRBD1. Germline lookup yields CDR1 SGHRS and CDR2 YFSETQ. The CDR3 contains 11 residues. With V trimmed by 9 bases and J by 5 bases, 5 bases remained unmatched.

V gene TRBV7-2 combines with J gene TRBJ1-2, with D maybe TRBD1 (5 bases). Germline values: CDR1 SGHTA, CDR2 FQGNSA. Between the trimmed V and J ends, which lost 5 bases and 4 bases, there was a span of 14 bases. The CDR3 is 14 amino acids. CDR3 sequence: CASSLNGGGYGYTF. In DNA, the CDR3 is TGTGCCAGCAGCCTCAATGGGGGGGGCTATGGCTACACCTTC.

The genes are TRBV14 and TRBJ2-1, with TRBD1 matching 10 bases. V trimming: 4 bases; J trimming: 11 bases; junction bases outside the gene matches: 14. CDR3 length: 16 residues. CDR1 SGHDN and CDR2 FVKESK come from the germline V gene. CDR3 sequence: CASSPLYGQGEAKQFF. The CDR3 DNA follows: TGTGCCAGCAGCCCCCTCTATGGACAGGGGGAAGCCAAGCAGTTCTTC.

The CDR3 sequence: CASSLDRVGNTEAFF. Here the CDR3 DNA reads TGCGCCAGCAGCTTGGATCGGGTAGGGAACACTGAAGCTTTCTTT. The rearrangement joins TRBV5-1 to TRBJ1-1, with D unresolved. V was trimmed by 0 bases and J by 1 base, leaving 10 bases between them. The CDR3 contains 15 residues. Germline loops: CDR1 SGHRS, CDR2 YFSETQ. Based on the CDR3 plus reference TRBV5-1 and TRBJ1-1, the full variable domain is KAGVTQTPRYLIKTRGQQVTLSCSPISGHRSVSWYQQTPGQGLQFLFEYFSETQRNKGNFPGRFSGRQFSNSRSEMNVSTLELGDSALYLCASSLDRVGNTEAFFGQGTRLTVV.

V usage is TRBV5-1 and J usage is TRBJ2-3; 11 bases match TRBD2. With 0 bases clipped from V and 2 bases from J, the junction kept 2 bases outside the gene matches. Per the germline V gene, CDR1 is SGHRS and CDR2 is YFSETQ. This CDR3 is 16 amino acids long. The DNA for the CDR3 is TGCGCCAGCAGCTTGGTACTAGCGGGGGACACAGATACGCAGTATTTT. Its translation: CASSLVLAGDTDTQYF.

The rearrangement links TRBV2 to TRBJ2-5, with D perhaps matching TRBD1 or TRBD2 (5 bases each). The J call may be incorrect, as the DNA end agrees better with TRBJ2-7. The germline V gene encodes CDR1 SNHLY and CDR2 FYNNEI. The CDR3 length is 15 residues. The CDR3 coding sequence is TGTGCCAGCAGTGAATTAGGACAAGCGGCCTACGAGCAGTACTTC. The encoded protein is CASSELGQAAYEQYF.

The chain recombines TRBV9 with TRBJ2-2, with 8 bases lining up with TRBD1. The CDR3 runs to 18 residues. Germline CDR1 and CDR2: SGDLS and YYNGEE. J was trimmed by 6 bases and V by 0 bases; bases with no gene match: 13. For the CDR3, the DNA is TGTGCCAGCAGCGTAGAGATCAGGGGGCAAAGGCGGGCCGGGGAGCTGTTTTTT. Translated: CASSVEIRGQRRAGELFF.

The chain combines TRBV5-1 with TRBJ1-2, with 12 positions matching TRBD1. The V and J ends lost 0 bases and 6 bases, in that order; junction bases with no gene match: 0. This CDR3 spans 14 amino acids. The germline gives CDR1 SGHRS, CDR2 YFSETQ. The CDR3 bases are TGCGCCAGCAGCTTGGGGGACAGGGGGCATGGCTACACCTTC. Protein product: CASSLGDRGHGYTF.

V usage is TRBV6-5 and J usage is TRBJ2-7; the D gene is possibly TRBD1 (7 bases). The CDR3 runs to 15 residues. V lost 6 bases to trimming and J lost 0 bases, with 15 bases between them. The germline CDR1 and CDR2 sequences are MNHEY and SVGAGI. The CDR3 DNA sequence: TGTGCCAGCAGGAGACAGGGAGGAAGCTCCTACGAGCAGTACTTC. Its translation is CASRRQGGSSYEQYF.

The CDR3, as DNA: TGTGCCAGCCAACAGGGTAACACCGGGGAGCTGTTTTTT. As protein: CASQQGNTGELFF. This rearrangement joins TRBV11-2 to TRBJ2-2, with a possible D match to TRBD1 (6 bases). Germline loops: CDR1 SGHAT, CDR2 FQNNGV. The CDR3 runs 13 residues. V lost 8 bases, J lost 2 bases, and 9 bases lay in between.

This sequence joins TRBV19 and TRBJ2-1, with TRBD1 matching 9 bases. This CDR3 is built from 15 residues. The germline gives CDR1 LNHDA, CDR2 SQIVND (reference sequence). Unmatched junction bases numbered 3, after V lost 4 bases and J lost 2 bases. The CDR3, as DNA: TGTGCCAGTAGTAAACGGGACAGGGCCTACAATGAGCAGTTCTTC. Encoded protein: CASSKRDRAYNEQFF.

The chain is built from TRBV4-1 and TRBJ1-6; D not resolved. Germline V gives CDR1 MGHRA, CDR2 YSYEKL. The length of the CDR3 is 15 residues. Deletions cut 0 bases from V and 7 bases from J, with 10 bases between. CDR3 amino acids: CASSQDWLLNSPLHF. Written as DNA, the CDR3 is TGCGCCAGCAGCCAAGATTGGCTGTTGAATTCACCCCTCCACTTT.

This clone was found a few times. This chain links TRBV15 with TRBJ1-5, with TRBD1 matching 7 bases. Per the germline V gene, CDR1 is LNHNV and CDR2 is YYDKDF (reference sequence). Trimming cost V 0 bases and J 4 bases; bases outside gene matches: 9. The CDR3 covers 17 residues. The DNA of the CDR3 is TGTGCCACCAGCAGAGAATGGACAGGCAGTGAAAATCAGCCCCAGCATTTT. This codes for CATSREWTGSENQPQHF.

V is TRBV19 and J is TRBJ2-2, with TRBD2 identical over 12 bases. Per germline, CDR1 LNHDA and CDR2 SQIVND (reference sequence). The CDR3 contains 17 residues. The V gene end was trimmed by 8 bases and the J gene end by 5 bases; junction bases not matched to a gene: 12. Here the CDR3 DNA reads TGTGCCAGTTACAGGGGCGGCCTAGCGGGGGGGACCGGGGAGCTGTTTTTT. Protein product: CASYRGGLAGGTGELFF.

The gene calls are TRBV9 and TRBJ1-2; D ambiguous. The CDR3 is 14 residues long. The germline CDR1 and CDR2 sequences are SGDLS and YYNGEE. Trimming removed 3 bases at V and 8 bases at J, with 17 bases between. For the CDR3, the DNA is TGTGCCAGCAGCGCCTCACCCCAACCCCGGGGCTACACCTTC. It yields the protein CASSASPQPRGYTF.

In DNA form, the CDR3 reads TGCGCCAGCAGCCAAGAAAGACAGGGGGCCGATACGCAGTATTTT. It translates to CASSQERQGADTQYF. The rearrangement joins TRBV4-3 to TRBJ2-3, with 10 positions matching TRBD1. V trimming: 0 bases; J trimming: 6 bases; junction bases outside the gene matches: 3. The length of the CDR3 is 15 residues. Germline V lookup: CDR1 LGHNA, CDR2 YSLEER.

This clone appeared a few times. The V gene is TRBV4-3, the J gene TRBJ2-1; either TRBD1 or TRBD2 may supply D (7 bases each). Trimming pared 8 bases from V and 4 bases from J, leaving 15 bases between. Per germline, CDR1 LGHNA and CDR2 YSLEER. This CDR3 has 14 residues. CDR3 sequence: CASARGGLYNEQFF. CDR3 bases: TGCGCCAGCGCCAGGGGGGGCCTTTACAATGAGCAGTTCTTC.

This sequence joins TRBV4-3 and TRBJ1-3; the D gene is possibly TRBD1 (5 bases). Germline-derived CDR1 and CDR2 are LGHNA and YSLEER. V dropped 0 bases and J dropped 4 bases, with 10 bases sitting between them. CDR3 length equals 15 residues. CDR3 nucleotide sequence: TGCGCCAGCAGCCAAGATCAAGGGGCCGGAAACACCATATATTTT. Protein product: CASSQDQGAGNTIYF.

This clone has a single count. The rearrangement uses TRBV6-1 and TRBJ1-2; D remains ambiguous. V was trimmed by 3 bases and J by 3 bases, leaving 20 bases between them. Germline V gene lookup returns CDR1 MNHNS and CDR2 SASEGT. The CDR3 extends over 17 amino acids. This chain's CDR3 is CASSESVGVGGDYGYTF. The CDR3 DNA follows: TGTGCCAGCAGTGAGTCGGTTGGGGTGGGTGGGGACTATGGCTACACCTTC.

The chain has TRBV18 and TRBJ2-7; perhaps TRBD2 as D (6 bases). Trimming shortened V by 0 bases and J by 0 bases, and 9 bases separated the two germline ends. The CDR3 is 15 residues long. Germline values: CDR1 KGHSH, CDR2 LQKENI. This CDR3 is CASSPPGLYSYEQYF. The CDR3 nucleotides are TGTGCCAGCTCACCACCGGGACTCTACTCCTACGAGCAGTACTTC.

The chain uses TRBV7-2 and TRBJ2-1; 9 positions match TRBD2. The germline gives CDR1 SGHTA, CDR2 FQGNSA. Germline trimming cut 5 bases from V and 0 bases from J; bases unmatched to any gene: 5. The length of the CDR3 is 16 residues. This CDR3 reads CASSPRLADSYNEQFF. CDR3 nucleotide sequence: TGTGCCAGCAGCCCTAGACTAGCGGACTCCTACAATGAGCAGTTCTTC.

The CDR3, as DNA: TGTGCCAGCAGCTTTGGCCCCGGCAACACTGAAGCTTTCTTT. Amino acid sequence: CASSFGPGNTEAFF. V is TRBV5-8 and J is TRBJ1-1; D unresolved. CDR1 is SGHTS and CDR2 is YDEGEE in the germline V gene. The CDR3 runs to 14 residues. Trimming removed 2 bases from V and 2 bases from J, with 10 bases in between.

This clone was observed a few times. This chain joins TRBV5-1 and TRBJ2-7; 10 bases fit TRBD1. The V gene end was trimmed by 5 bases and the J gene end by 6 bases; junction bases not matched to a gene: 8. Germline CDR1 is SGHRS and CDR2 is YFSETQ. The CDR3 extends over 14 amino acids. As DNA, the CDR3 is TGCGCCAGCAGGGTGGGACAGGGGCGATTCGAGCAGTACTTC. As protein: CASRVGQGRFEQYF.

The chain joins TRBV7-2 to TRBJ2-3, with 8 bases lining up with TRBD1. The CDR3 runs 16 residues. J gave up 5 bases and V 2 bases, and 9 bases lay outside the gene matches. Germline-derived CDR1 and CDR2 are SGHTA and FQGNSA. The CDR3 sequence is CASSLHRRGLEDTQYF. In DNA, the CDR3 is TGTGCCAGCAGCTTACACCGCAGGGGGCTTGAAGATACGCAGTATTTT. Drawing the rest from reference TRBV7-2 and TRBJ2-3, the complete variable domain is GAGVSQSPSNKVTEKGKDVELRCDPISGHTALYWYRQSLGQGLEFLIYFQGNSAPDKSGLPSDRFSAERTGGSVSTLTIQRTQQEDSAVYLCASSLHRRGLEDTQYFGPGTRLTVL.

The chain uses TRBV7-9 and TRBJ2-5; 11 bases are a match to TRBD2. The germline gives CDR1 SEHNR, CDR2 FQNEAQ (reference sequence). The trim removed 1 base at V and 4 bases at J, leaving 2 bases unmatched. The CDR3 is made up of 15 amino acids. The CDR3 nucleotides are TGTGCCAGCAGCTTAGTGCTAGCGGGAGGAGAGACCCAGTACTTC. Translation: CASSLVLAGGETQYF.

This sequence joins TRBV5-4 and TRBJ2-5; 8 bases are shared with TRBD1. Germline CDR1 reads SGHNT; CDR2 reads YYREEE (reference sequence). The CDR3 has 17 amino acids. J was trimmed by 5 bases and V by 1 base; bases with no gene match: 13. In DNA, the CDR3 is TGTGCCAGCAGCTTGAGGCAGGGGGCCCTCATAGGGGAGACCCAGTACTTC. This translates into CASSLRQGALIGETQYF.

The V gene is TRBV7-2, the J gene TRBJ2-7; 9 nucleotides line up with TRBD2. After removal of 4 bases from V and 6 bases from J, the junction contained 7 bases not matched to a gene. The CDR3 sequence is 14 residues long. Germline CDR1 SGHTA, CDR2 FQGNSA. The CDR3 DNA reads TGTGCCAGCAGCTCGGGACTAGCTGGAAGCGAGCAGTACTTC. It is translated as CASSSGLAGSEQYF.

The CDR3 sequence is CASEPGSYNSPLHF. CDR3 coding DNA: TGTGCCAGCGAGCCGGGATCCTATAATTCACCCCTCCACTTT. The chain employs TRBV9 and TRBJ1-6; no clear D. The ends were cut back, 7 bases at V and 1 base at J, with 9 bases in the middle. Germline V gene data show CDR1 as SGDLS and CDR2 as YYNGEE. The CDR3 sequence is 14 residues long.

The CDR3 DNA is TGTGCCACCAGCTCTTTGAATAGCGGGGGGTACGAGCAGTACTTC. The encoded protein is CATSSLNSGGYEQYF. V is TRBV15 and J is TRBJ2-5, with TRBD2 identical over 10 bases. The DNA end lines up better with TRBJ2-7; the J call may be wrong. Looked up from germline, CDR1 is LNHNV and CDR2 is YYDKDF (reference sequence). The CDR3 extends over 15 amino acids.

DNA of the CDR3: TGTGCCAGCAGTTTACAGCCAAATAATCAGCCCCAGCATTTT. Its protein product is CASSLQPNNQPQHF. The chain carries TRBV28 and TRBJ1-5; D remains unclear. V lost 2 bases and J lost 4, with 9 bases in between. The CDR3 extends over 14 amino acids. Germline V gene lookup returns CDR1 MDHEN and CDR2 SYDVKM.